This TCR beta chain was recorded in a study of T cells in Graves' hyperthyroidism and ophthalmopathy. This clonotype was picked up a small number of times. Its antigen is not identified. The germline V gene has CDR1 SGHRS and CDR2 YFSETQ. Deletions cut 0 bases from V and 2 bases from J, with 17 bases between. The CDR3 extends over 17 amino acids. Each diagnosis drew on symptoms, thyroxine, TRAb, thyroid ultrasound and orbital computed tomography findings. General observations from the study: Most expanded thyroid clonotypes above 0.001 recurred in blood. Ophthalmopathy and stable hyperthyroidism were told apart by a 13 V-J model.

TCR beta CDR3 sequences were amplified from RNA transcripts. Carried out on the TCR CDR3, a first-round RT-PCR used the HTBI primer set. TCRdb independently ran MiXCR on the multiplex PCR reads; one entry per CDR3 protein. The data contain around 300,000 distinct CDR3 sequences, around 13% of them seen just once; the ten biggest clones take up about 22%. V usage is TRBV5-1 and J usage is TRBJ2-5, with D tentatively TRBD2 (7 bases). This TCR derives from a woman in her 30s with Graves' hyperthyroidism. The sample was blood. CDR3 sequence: CASSLEGGGSSQETQYF. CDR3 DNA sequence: TGCGCCAGCAGCTTGGAAGGGGGGGGCTCTTCGCAAGAGACCCAGTACTTC. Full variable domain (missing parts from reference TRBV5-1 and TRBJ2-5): KAGVTQTPRYLIKTRGQQVTLSCSPISGHRSVSWYQQTPGQGLQFLFEYFSETQRNKGNFPGRFSGRQFSNSRSEMNVSTLELGDSALYLCASSLEGGGSSQETQYFGPGTRLLVL.